This entry lists 31 T cell receptor beta chains sequenced from one sample in a study of T cells of healthy individuals. TCRdb independently ran MiXCR on the 5' RACE reads; one entry per CDR3 protein. The table lists tens of thousands of distinct CDR3 sequences, about 16% of them singletons, with roughly 4.7% in the top ten. The receptors stem from a human donor in good health.

There are a few counts of this clonotype. This chain links TRBV5-1 with TRBJ1-6; 7 nucleotides match TRBD1. This CDR3 is built from 14 residues. CDR1 is SGHRS and CDR2 is YFSETQ in the germline V gene. V lost 6 bases to trimming and J lost 8 bases; unmatched junction nucleotides: 8. For the CDR3, the DNA is TGCGCCAGCACCAGGACAGGAGTGGATTCACCCCTCCACTTT. Translated, it gives CASTRTGVDSPLHF.

This clonotype was seen many times. The V and J genes are TRBV4-1 and TRBJ1-5; D gene uncertain. CDR3 size: 17 residues. Germline CDR1 and CDR2: MGHRA and YSYEKL. V was shortened by 6 bases and J by 4 bases, with 22 bases between the two germline ends. CDR3 DNA: TGCGCCAGCAGTAATATTCTTGCGGTCCATGGAAATCAGCCCCAGCATTTT. Its translation: CASSNILAVHGNQPQHF.

The chain recombines TRBV6-5 with TRBJ2-7; 10 positions match TRBD1. This CDR3 spans 13 amino acids. V lost 10 bases to trimming and J lost 7 bases; unmatched junction nucleotides: 10. Germline-derived CDR1 and CDR2 are MNHEY and SVGAGI. The CDR3, as DNA: TGTGCCACCCAACGGGACAGGGGTTATGAGCAGTACTTC. As protein: CATQRDRGYEQYF.

This clonotype was counted between two and nine times. The J gene is TRBJ2-2, the V gene TRBV30; possible D gene TRBD2, 5 bases. The CDR3 has 15 residues. V was shortened by 2 bases and J by 7 bases, with 17 bases between the two germline ends. Germline V gene sequence: CDR1 GTSNPN, CDR2 SVGIG (reference sequence). The CDR3 coding sequence is TGTGCCTGGAGTCCATGGGAGTCCTCCTACGGGGAGCTGTTTTTT. It specifies CAWSPWESSYGELFF.

The rearrangement joins TRBV30 to TRBJ2-7; D unclear. CDR1 GTSNPN and CDR2 SVGIG come from the germline V gene (reference sequence). The CDR3 contains 11 residues. Trimming left V 7 bases short and J 1 base short, with 8 bases between. The CDR3: CASGLSYEQYF. CDR3 DNA sequence: TGTGCCTCAGGCCTGTCCTACGAGCAGTACTTC. Full variable domain (remainder filled in from reference TRBV30 and TRBJ2-7): SQTIHQWPATLVQPVGSPLSLECTVEGTSNPNLYWYRQAAGRGLQLLFYSVGIGQISSEVPQNLSASRPQDRQFILSSKKLLLSDSGFYLCASGLSYEQYFGPGTRLTVT.

This clonotype has ten or more counts. This chain uses TRBV5-5 with TRBJ1-4, with a tentative D call TRBD1 (6 bases). Trimming removed 1 base at V and 0 bases at J, with 22 bases between. Germline CDR1 reads SGHKS; CDR2 reads YYEKEE (reference sequence). The CDR3 spans 20 residues. The CDR3 reads CASSLTFRGLIIATNEKLFF. The DNA for the CDR3 is TGTGCCAGCAGCTTGACGTTCAGGGGCCTAATTATTGCAACTAATGAAAAACTGTTTTTT.

The sample holds many counts of this clonotype. This chain connects TRBV29-1 to TRBJ2-1; no clear D. The V end was cut by 8 bases, the J end by 2 bases, with 22 bases between. CDR3 length: 16 residues. The germline V gene has CDR1 SQVTM and CDR2 ANQGSEA. The chain's CDR3 is CSPEVQSREAYNEQFF. CDR3 sequence (DNA): TGCAGCCCCGAAGTCCAGTCGCGAGAGGCCTACAATGAGCAGTTCTTC.

The genes are TRBV20-1 and TRBJ2-2, with D tentatively TRBD2 (6 bases). There are 15 residues in the CDR3. The V end lost 3 bases, the J end lost 2 bases, and 13 bases lay between the germline ends. The germline V gene encodes CDR1 DFQATT and CDR2 SNEGSKA (reference sequence). CDR3 in amino acids: CSASPGTLNTGELFF. CDR3 sequence (DNA): TGCAGTGCTAGCCCCGGGACTCTAAACACCGGGGAGCTGTTTTTT.

This clonotype was observed at least ten times. The chain is built from TRBV30 and TRBJ2-3; weak D call: TRBD1 (5 bases). CDR1 GTSNPN and CDR2 SVGIG come from the germline V gene (reference sequence). Between the trimmed V and J ends, which lost 5 bases and 0 bases, there was a span of 15 bases. The CDR3 is 15 amino acids. CDR3 coding DNA: TGTGCCTGGGGGGCGGTGAGCTCTAGCACAGATACGCAGTATTTT. Translated, it gives CAWGAVSSSTDTQYF. Supplemented by reference TRBV30 and TRBJ2-3, the full variable domain reads SQTIHQWPATLVQPVGSPLSLECTVEGTSNPNLYWYRQAAGRGLQLLFYSVGIGQISSEVPQNLSASRPQDRQFILSSKKLLLSDSGFYLCAWGAVSSSTDTQYFGPGTRLTVL.

This clonotype has a count of ten or more. The chain recombines TRBV12-3 or TRBV12-4 with TRBJ2-7, with D possibly being TRBD2 (7 bases). The V end was cut by 4 bases, the J end by 6 bases, with 13 bases between. The CDR3 extends over 13 amino acids. DNA of the CDR3: TGTGCCAGCAGTTACGCAGGGGAGGGCGAGCAGTACTTC. As protein: CASSYAGEGEQYF.

The CDR3 DNA reads TGTGCCAGCAGCCGGTCGGGGACTAGCGGGGGGACCACAGATACGCAGTATTTT. Translating it yields CASSRSGTSGGTTDTQYF. The chain couples TRBV3-1 to TRBJ2-3; TRBD2 agrees at 15 bases. The germline CDR1 and CDR2 sequences are LGHDT and YNNKEL (reference sequence). CDR3 length: 18 residues. V gave up 4 bases and J gave up 2 bases; unmatched junction bases: 7.

The V and J genes are TRBV14 and TRBJ1-2; D gene ambiguous. The CDR3 has 15 residues. Germline values: CDR1 SGHDN, CDR2 FVKESK. The V end lost 0 bases, the J end lost 3 bases, and 11 bases lay between the germline ends. The CDR3 spells CASSQDREVYYGYTF. As DNA, the CDR3 is TGTGCCAGCAGCCAAGATCGCGAGGTGTACTATGGCTACACCTTC.

The chain uses TRBV29-1 and TRBJ2-2; D is unclear. CDR3 length equals 14 residues. Germline lookup yields CDR1 SQVTM and CDR2 ANQGSEA. The CDR3 nucleotides are TGCTCAGCCCGGACGGCTGCGAACACCGGGGAGCTGTTTTTT. The encoded protein is CSARTAANTGELFF.

V usage is TRBV20-1 and J usage is TRBJ2-5; 7 bases agree with TRBD2. Germline values: CDR1 DFQATT, CDR2 SNEGSKA (reference sequence). This CDR3 contains 15 residues. J was trimmed by 7 bases and V by 6 bases; bases with no gene match: 17. The CDR3 sequence: CSAPWMGGSRVTQYF. The CDR3 DNA is TGCAGTGCGCCGTGGATGGGCGGGAGTCGGGTGACCCAGTACTTC.

The chain employs TRBV6-6 and TRBJ1-2; 7 bases align to TRBD1. The ends lost 5 bases at V and 2 bases at J; junction bases unmatched: 5. The germline gives CDR1 MNHNY, CDR2 SVGAGI (reference sequence). The CDR3 has 14 residues. In DNA form, the CDR3 reads TGTGCCAGCAGTCGTGGGACAGTCAACTATGGCTACACCTTC. As protein: CASSRGTVNYGYTF.

The gene calls are TRBV19 and TRBJ2-3; 7 nucleotides line up with TRBD1. Germline lookup yields CDR1 LNHDA and CDR2 SQIVND (reference sequence). Trimming at V came to 1 base and at J to 0 bases, leaving 13 bases not matched to a gene. CDR3 length: 19 residues. For the CDR3, the DNA is TGTGCCAGTAGTATAGCAGGGGGAATTGGCGGAGCTAGCACAGATACGCAGTATTTT. This encodes CASSIAGGIGGASTDTQYF.

This clonotype appeared a few times. The rearrangement joins TRBV11-2 to TRBJ2-5; tentative D call: TRBD1 (6 bases). V lost 5 bases, J lost 5 bases, and 15 bases lay in between. Germline loops: CDR1 SGHAT, CDR2 FQNNGV. The CDR3 runs 14 residues. CDR3 DNA: TGTGCCAGCAGCCCGGTACAGGGTCAGGAGACCCAGTACTTC. This gives the protein CASSPVQGQETQYF.

This clonotype has at least ten counts. The rearrangement joins TRBV20-1 to TRBJ2-3, with TRBD1 matching 7 bases. In germline, CDR1 is DFQATT, CDR2 SNEGSKA (reference sequence). With 6 bases clipped from V and 1 base from J, the junction kept 10 bases outside the gene matches. The CDR3 loop spans 15 amino acids. CDR3 nucleotide sequence: TGCAGTGCCCAAACGACAGGGTGGGGCACAGATACGCAGTATTTT. It specifies CSAQTTGWGTDTQYF.

This sequence joins TRBV4-2 and TRBJ2-5; 9 bases agree with TRBD2. The germline CDR1 and CDR2 sequences are LGHNA and YNFKEQ. J was trimmed by 5 bases and V by 4 bases; bases with no gene match: 11. The CDR3 runs to 16 residues. The DNA of the CDR3 is TGTGCCAGCAGCCCCCGGGGTAGCGGGAGTTCGGAGACCCAGTACTTC. Its translation: CASSPRGSGSSETQYF.

Many counts were recorded for this clonotype. The rearrangement joins TRBV11-2 to TRBJ1-1; 7 bases agree with TRBD1. The CDR3 is 14 residues long. CDR1 is SGHAT, CDR2 FQNNGV, per germline. The ends lost 4 bases at V and 4 bases at J; junction bases unmatched: 6. The DNA of the CDR3 is TGTGCCAGCAGCTCAATGGGACAGCGCACTGAAGCTTTCTTT. It is translated as CASSSMGQRTEAFF.

V usage is TRBV5-1 and J usage is TRBJ2-2; D remains unclear. From germline, CDR1 is SGHRS and CDR2 YFSETQ. The V and J ends lost 0 bases and 4 bases respectively, with 13 bases between them. The CDR3 is 16 residues long. In DNA form, the CDR3 reads TGCGCCAGCAGCTTGGCGTCTACCCCGGGCACCGGGGAGCTGTTTTTT. Protein sequence: CASSLASTPGTGELFF. Variable domain in full (rest from reference TRBV5-1 and TRBJ2-2): KAGVTQTPRYLIKTRGQQVTLSCSPISGHRSVSWYQQTPGQGLQFLFEYFSETQRNKGNFPGRFSGRQFSNSRSEMNVSTLELGDSALYLCASSLASTPGTGELFFGEGSRLTVL.

The rearrangement links TRBV10-3 to TRBJ2-1; 9 bases match TRBD2. The CDR3 is 18 amino acids. Trimming at V came to 2 bases and at J to 2 bases, leaving 10 bases not matched to a gene. The V gene's germline CDR1 is ENHRY and CDR2 SYGVKD. In nucleotides, the CDR3 is TGTGCCATCAGTGAGGCCGGTCTAGCGGGGTTACCCTACAATGAGCAGTTCTTC. It yields the protein CAISEAGLAGLPYNEQFF.

The chain is built from TRBV20-1 and TRBJ2-7, with D hard to call. This CDR3 is built from 15 residues. V was cut by 2 bases and J by 4 bases, with 18 bases left in between. Germline assignment: CDR1 DFQATT and CDR2 SNEGSKA (reference sequence). CDR3 in DNA: TGCAGTGCTAGATCCGGGTGGCTAGAAGATTACGAGCAGTACTTC. This codes for CSARSGWLEDYEQYF.

The table lists this clonotype with a few counts. The V gene is TRBV28, the J gene TRBJ2-1, with TRBD1 matching over 7 bases. CDR1 is MDHEN, CDR2 SYDVKM, per germline. Germline trimming cut 6 bases from V and 5 bases from J; bases unmatched to any gene: 10. The CDR3 has 15 amino acids. CDR3 residues: CASSPPGQSHNEQFF. Here the CDR3 DNA reads TGTGCCAGCAGCCCACCGGGACAGAGCCACAATGAGCAGTTCTTC.

This clonotype occurred a few times. The DNA for the CDR3 is TGCGCCAGCAGCCAAGGGGGCCTTAGGATACTAAAGGAAAAACTGTTTTTT. This gives the protein CASSQGGLRILKEKLFF. This chain uses TRBV4-1 with TRBJ1-4; D possibly corresponds to TRBD1 (5 bases). V was cut by 1 base and J by 8 bases, with 20 bases left in between. This CDR3 spans 17 amino acids. The germline CDR1 and CDR2 sequences are MGHRA and YSYEKL.

This clonotype has ten or more counts. V and J are TRBV5-1 and TRBJ2-1; tentatively, D is TRBD1 (5 bases). Germline V CDR1 and CDR2: SGHRS, YFSETQ. Trimming shortened V by 0 bases and J by 8 bases, and 18 bases separated the two germline ends. CDR3 length equals 16 residues. This chain's CDR3 is CASSLAQGISSDEQFF. The CDR3 DNA sequence: TGCGCCAGCAGCTTGGCCCAGGGAATAAGCTCGGATGAGCAGTTCTTC.

The rearrangement joins TRBV2 to TRBJ2-2; TRBD2 matches at 8 bases. The CDR3 has 15 residues. Trimming took 4 bases from V and 6 from J; bases not matched to a gene: 7. In germline, CDR1 is SNHLY, CDR2 FYNNEI. The CDR3 DNA sequence: TGTGCCAGCAGTGTTACTAGCGGCCCCGCCGGGGAGCTGTTTTTT. It codes for CASSVTSGPAGELFF.

This clonotype was found a few times. The chain carries TRBV27 and TRBJ2-5; TRBD2 matches 11 bases. In germline, CDR1 is MNHEY, CDR2 SMNVEV (reference sequence). Losses at the gene ends were 5 bases for V and 1 base for J; bases not matched to a gene: 3. This CDR3 has 15 amino acids. The CDR3 bases are TGTGCCAGCAGTATGACTAGCGGGGTCCAAGAGACCCAGTACTTC. Its translation: CASSMTSGVQETQYF.

This chain links TRBV4-3 with TRBJ2-7, with D perhaps TRBD2 (5 bases). Trimming took off 4 bases at V and 2 bases at J, with 12 bases between the two ends. Germline CDR1 and CDR2: LGHNA and YSLEER. The CDR3 has 14 amino acids. The CDR3 is CASSPERYAYEQYF. The CDR3 DNA follows: TGCGCCAGCAGCCCCGAGCGGTATGCCTACGAGCAGTACTTC.

The chain has TRBV23-1 and TRBJ2-1; D may be TRBD2 (5 bases). TRBV23-1 is sorted into the ORF group, with uncertain function. The CDR3 runs to 12 residues. V gave up 4 bases and J gave up 16 bases, with 17 bases separating them. CDR3 bases: TGCGCCAGCAGTCCGGCCGGGAATGGCACCTTCTTC. Its protein is CASSPAGNGTFF.

This clonotype was seen repeatedly, ten times or more. The chain is built from TRBV20-1 and TRBJ2-7; perhaps TRBD1 as D (6 bases). Germline V gene lookup returns CDR1 DFQATT and CDR2 SNEGSKA (reference sequence). This CDR3 is built from 13 residues. V lost 3 bases and J lost 2, with 11 bases in between. This CDR3 reads CSASQGFPYEQYF. DNA for the CDR3: TGCAGTGCTAGCCAGGGGTTTCCCTACGAGCAGTACTTC.